The 19 T cell receptor beta chains below come from one sample, sequenced in a study of cytomegalovirus exposure and HLA in healthy donors. The PCR ran on 60 Vbeta and 13 Jbeta primers. Only in-frame clones appear in the TCRdb table, and some are missing; sequencing was by immunoSEQ multiplex PCR. Of 99,000 or so clones detected, 60% to 80% appear once; the ten largest clones hold under 6.5%. The sequenced sample was PBMCs. The receptor set was obtained from a man aged 55 to 70 in good health and CMV-seropositive.

The rearrangement joins TRBV7-3 to TRBJ1-2, with D perhaps matching TRBD1 (6 bases). Germline V lookup: CDR1 SGHTA, CDR2 FQGTGA. V lost 5 bases and J 4 bases, leaving 17 bases between the germline ends. The CDR3 has 15 residues. The CDR3 is CASSTRQQGGYGYTF. The DNA for the CDR3 is TGTGCCAGCAGCACACGACAACAGGGCGGCTATGGCTACACCTTC.

The chain employs TRBV10-3 and TRBJ2-1; D unclear. Germline V gene sequence: CDR1 ENHRY, CDR2 SYGVKD. V dropped 11 bases and J dropped 0 bases, with 11 bases sitting between them. This CDR3 has 13 residues. The CDR3 protein is CACARSSYNEQFF. CDR3 bases: TGTGCCTGCGCAAGAAGCTCCTACAATGAGCAGTTCTTC.

This sequence joins TRBV28 and TRBJ1-5, with a possible D match to TRBD1 (5 bases). CDR3 length equals 14 residues. V was pared by 7 bases and J by 3 bases, with 13 bases between. The V gene's germline CDR1 is MDHEN and CDR2 SYDVKM. This CDR3 reads CASTGGRVNQPQHF. The DNA for the CDR3 is TGTGCCAGCACCGGGGGAAGAGTCAATCAGCCCCAGCATTTT.

This clone was recorded once. The V call is TRBV15, the J call TRBJ2-6; D perhaps matches TRBD1 (5 bases). V was shortened by 3 bases and J by 0 bases, with 12 bases between the two germline ends. Germline CDR1 is LNHNV and CDR2 is YYDKDF (reference sequence). There are 17 residues in the CDR3. CDR3 in amino acids: CATSRGHPISGANVLTF. CDR3 in DNA: TGTGCCACCAGCAGGGGGCATCCTATCTCTGGGGCCAACGTCCTGACTTTC.

The chain has TRBV5-1 and TRBJ2-2, with a weak D call TRBD1 (5 bases). Germline loops: CDR1 SGHRS, CDR2 YFSETQ. The length of the CDR3 is 16 residues. V dropped 1 base and J dropped 4 bases, with 14 bases sitting between them. The CDR3 region has the DNA TGCGCCAGCAGCTTGTCGCCAGGGCTGGGCACCGGGGAGCTGTTTTTT. It specifies CASSLSPGLGTGELFF.

This clone was observed a single time. The chain carries TRBV7-6 and TRBJ1-2; no clear D gene. This CDR3 spans 16 amino acids. Per the germline V gene, CDR1 is SGHVS and CDR2 is FNYEAQ. Trimming pared 3 bases from V and 0 bases from J, leaving 14 bases between. CDR3 protein: CASSLDSPLANYGYTF. The CDR3 bases are TGTGCCAGCAGCTTGGACTCTCCACTAGCTAACTATGGCTACACCTTC.

This chain links TRBV9 with TRBJ1-3; no clear D gene. Germline CDR1 SGDLS, CDR2 YYNGEE. V lost 0 bases and J 2 bases, leaving 9 bases between the germline ends. The CDR3 sequence is 15 residues long. This CDR3 reads CASSVGGNPGNTIYF. CDR3 nucleotide sequence: TGTGCCAGCAGCGTAGGAGGGAATCCTGGAAACACCATATATTTT.

The chain links TRBV6-5 to TRBJ2-6; TRBD2 matches 7 bases. Germline V gene data show CDR1 as MNHEY and CDR2 as SVGAGI. This CDR3 has 16 amino acids. Trimming cost V 0 bases and J 2 bases; bases outside gene matches: 1. The chain's CDR3 is CASSYSAGAGANVLTF. The CDR3 DNA follows: TGTGCCAGCAGTTACTCGGCGGGGGCTGGGGCCAACGTCCTGACTTTC.

The rearrangement links TRBV7-7 to TRBJ2-2; weak D call: TRBD2 (5 bases). CDR1 is SSHAT, CDR2 FNYEAQ, per germline (reference sequence). V lost 6 bases to trimming and J lost 4 bases, with 15 bases between them. The CDR3 totals 15 residues. The CDR3 is CASRPSTAGTGELFF. In nucleotides, the CDR3 is TGTGCCAGCAGACCTAGCACCGCCGGCACCGGGGAGCTGTTTTTT.

The chain couples TRBV6-4 to TRBJ1-2; 8 nucleotides match TRBD1. The V segment lost 8 bases and the J segment 8 bases; nucleotides outside the gene matches: 7. CDR3 length: 12 residues. Per germline, CDR1 MRHNA and CDR2 SNTAGT. The CDR3 sequence: CASRQGLEGYTF. The CDR3 region has the DNA TGTGCCAGCCGACAGGGGCTCGAGGGCTACACCTTC.

The chain is built from TRBV6-4 and TRBJ2-1; the match to TRBD2 covers 10 bases. V shed 5 bases, J shed 7 bases, and the junction held 11 bases outside the gene matches. CDR3 length: 16 amino acids. Germline CDR1 and CDR2: MRHNA and SNTAGT. The CDR3 region has the DNA TGTGCCAGCAGTCCCCGAACTAGCGGGGAGGGGAATGAGCAGTTCTTC. It yields the protein CASSPRTSGEGNEQFF.

This clone came up a few times. The gene calls are TRBV11-2 and TRBJ2-3; the match to TRBD2 covers 7 bases. Looked up from germline, CDR1 is SGHAT and CDR2 is FQNNGV. This CDR3 is 15 amino acids long. Losses at the gene ends were 4 bases for V and 1 base for J; bases not matched to a gene: 5. In DNA, the CDR3 is TGTGCCAGCAGCTCAAGGGCGGGGGGCACAGATACGCAGTATTTT. Protein: CASSSRAGGTDTQYF.

The chain is built from TRBV6-4 and TRBJ2-3; D possibly corresponds to TRBD2 (5 bases). Germline V gene data show CDR1 as MRHNA and CDR2 as SNTAGT. The V end was cut by 8 bases, the J end by 0 bases, with 15 bases between. The CDR3 runs 15 residues. The CDR3 DNA sequence: TGTGCCAGCGCCTCTGGAGCGGATAGCACAGATACGCAGTATTTT. Its translation: CASASGADSTDTQYF.

The genes are TRBV19 and TRBJ1-2; D is unclear. CDR3 length: 14 amino acids. Germline CDR1 reads LNHDA; CDR2 reads SQIVND (reference sequence). The ends were cut back, 1 base at V and 4 bases at J, with 10 bases in the middle. The CDR3 here is CASSIGSTPYGYTF. The CDR3 DNA is TGTGCCAGTAGTATAGGTAGCACCCCCTATGGCTACACCTTC. The entire variable domain, with the rest obtained from reference TRBV19 and TRBJ1-2, is as follows: DGGITQSPKYLFRKEGQNVTLSCEQNLNHDAMYWYRQDPGQGLRLIYYSQIVNDFQKGDIAEGYSVSREKKESFPLTVTSAQKNPTAFYLCASSIGSTPYGYTFGSGTRLTVV.

V usage is TRBV7-9 and J usage is TRBJ2-7; D possibly corresponds to TRBD1 (6 bases). Germline assignment: CDR1 SEHNR and CDR2 FQNEAQ (reference sequence). The CDR3 is made up of 14 amino acids. The V end was cut by 4 bases, the J end by 2 bases, with 12 bases between. CDR3 sequence reads: CASSYGQSAYEQYF. The CDR3 bases are TGTGCCAGCAGCTACGGACAGTCGGCCTACGAGCAGTACTTC.

The chain combines TRBV9 with TRBJ1-2, with a weak D call TRBD1 (6 bases). The V and J ends lost 0 bases and 2 bases respectively, with 17 bases between them. This CDR3 spans 17 amino acids. Germline V gene data show CDR1 as SGDLS and CDR2 as YYNGEE. Here the CDR3 reads CASSVVGGGGSNYGYTF. Here the CDR3 DNA reads TGTGCCAGCAGCGTAGTTGGGGGCGGCGGGTCGAACTATGGCTACACCTTC.

The chain is built from TRBV2 and TRBJ1-5; D remains ambiguous. The germline V gene has CDR1 SNHLY and CDR2 FYNNEI. The V and J ends lost 7 bases and 7 bases respectively, with 14 bases between them. The length of the CDR3 is 13 residues. CDR3 in DNA: TGTGCCAGCATAGGAGGATTCGGGCAGCCCCAGCATTTT. Its translation is CASIGGFGQPQHF.

The chain has TRBV18 and TRBJ2-7; 8 bases are shared with TRBD1. Germline-derived CDR1 and CDR2 are KGHSH and LQKENI. The CDR3 contains 15 residues. V was pared by 3 bases and J by 2 bases, with 6 bases of the junction left unmatched. Here the CDR3 reads CASSPATGVAYEQYF. As DNA, the CDR3 is TGTGCCAGCTCACCGGCGACAGGGGTCGCCTACGAGCAGTACTTC.

The CDR3 sequence is CASSLVGTSGGNEQFF. CDR3 nucleotide sequence: TGTGCCAGCAGCTTAGTGGGGACTAGCGGGGGTAATGAGCAGTTCTTC. This chain links TRBV7-9 with TRBJ2-1; 14 nucleotides line up with TRBD2. From germline, CDR1 is SEHNR and CDR2 FQNEAQ (reference sequence). CDR3 size: 16 residues. The trim removed 1 base at V and 7 bases at J, leaving 3 bases unmatched.